The 28 T cell receptor beta chains presented below share a single source sample, sequenced in a study of blood T cell repertoires in COVID-19. Sequenced by immunoSEQ multiplex PCR; TCRdb stores in-frame clones only, minus some. This sample carries about 210,000 clones, about 87% of them seen once, and the ten largest clones take 2.5%. Sequencing was performed on PBMCs or T cells enriched from blood (not recorded which). All receptors come from a woman in her forties with acute COVID-19.

This rearrangement joins TRBV7-9 to TRBJ1-1; the D is unclear. V was clipped by 5 bases and J by 2 bases, with 9 bases between them. The CDR3 is made up of 13 amino acids. Per the germline V gene, CDR1 is SEHNR and CDR2 is FQNEAQ (reference sequence). The CDR3 loop reads CASSRLDNTEAFF. As DNA, the CDR3 is TGTGCCAGCAGCCGCCTAGATAACACTGAAGCTTTCTTT.

The gene calls are TRBV18 and TRBJ1-2, with D uncertain. The CDR3 totals 14 residues. Germline CDR1 and CDR2: KGHSH and LQKENI. Trimming took off 6 bases at V and 6 bases at J, with 17 bases between the two ends. DNA of the CDR3: TGTGCCAGCTCCTCAGTTGGTTCAACCCATGGCTACACCTTC. This gives the protein CASSSVGSTHGYTF.

This chain joins TRBV28 and TRBJ1-6; D is unresolved. The CDR3 runs to 15 residues. Germline assignment: CDR1 MDHEN and CDR2 SYDVKM. V lost 2 bases and J lost 7, with 12 bases in between. CDR3 loop: CASSLAGENNSPLHF. The CDR3 region has the DNA TGTGCCAGCAGTTTAGCCGGGGAGAACAATTCACCCCTCCACTTT. The complete variable domain, with remaining parts taken from reference TRBV28 and TRBJ1-6, reads DVKVTQSSRYLVKRTGEKVFLECVQDMDHENMFWYRQDPGLGLRLIYFSYDVKMKEKGDIPEGYSVSREKKERFSLILESASTNQTSMYLCASSLAGENNSPLHFGNGTRLTVT.

The V call is TRBV7-2, the J call TRBJ2-7; a weak D match, TRBD2 (6 bases). The germline gives CDR1 SGHTA, CDR2 FQGNSA. Trimming removed 5 bases at V and 4 bases at J, with 18 bases between. The CDR3 is 15 amino acids. As DNA, the CDR3 is TGTGCCAGCAGCCCTGAGGCTCTAGCGCGGTACGAGCAGTACTTC. Its translation: CASSPEALARYEQYF. Full variable domain (outside the CDR3, taken from reference TRBV7-2 and TRBJ2-7): GAGVSQSPSNKVTEKGKDVELRCDPISGHTALYWYRQSLGQGLEFLIYFQGNSAPDKSGLPSDRFSAERTGGSVSTLTIQRTQQEDSAVYLCASSPEALARYEQYFGPGTRLTVT.

In this sample, this clone turned up once. The chain carries TRBV6-5 and TRBJ1-1; unclear D gene. The germline V and J ends were trimmed by 4 bases and 1 base, with 10 bases remaining between them. Germline CDR1 MNHEY, CDR2 SVGAGI. This CDR3 spans 14 amino acids. This CDR3 reads CASSLDLANTEAFF. CDR3 DNA: TGTGCCAGCAGTTTAGACTTGGCGAACACTGAAGCTTTCTTT.

The rearrangement links TRBV19 to TRBJ2-7, with D possibly being TRBD2 (6 bases). Trimming stripped 5 bases from V and 0 bases from J, with 11 bases between. The germline gives CDR1 LNHDA, CDR2 SQIVND (reference sequence). The CDR3 is made up of 14 amino acids. The DNA of the CDR3 is TGTGCCAGTAGTTTCCGGGGGAGCTCCTACGAGCAGTACTTC. Protein: CASSFRGSSYEQYF.

The chain has TRBV9 and TRBJ1-3, with D tentatively TRBD1 (6 bases). The germline gives CDR1 SGDLS, CDR2 YYNGEE. V was pared by 4 bases and J by 0 bases, with 14 bases between. This CDR3 has 16 amino acids. CDR3 coding DNA: TGTGCCAGCAGCACCGGCTACAGGGACTCTGGAAACACCATATATTTT. Translating gives CASSTGYRDSGNTIYF.

The chain couples TRBV29-1 to TRBJ2-3; 7 bases line up with TRBD2. Trimming removed 3 bases from V and 2 bases from J; junction bases left unmatched: 5. Germline V lookup: CDR1 SQVTM, CDR2 ANQGSEA. CDR3 length: 14 amino acids. CDR3 in amino acids: CSVDQAGTTDTQYF. The CDR3, as DNA: TGCAGCGTTGACCAAGCGGGGACCACAGATACGCAGTATTTT.

The V call is TRBV7-8, the J call TRBJ1-1; the D is unclear. CDR3 length: 13 amino acids. The V gene lost 8 bases and the J gene lost 0 bases, with 10 bases spanning the gap. The germline V gene encodes CDR1 SGHVS and CDR2 FQNEAQ. CDR3 sequence (DNA): TGTGCCAGCTCGCGCGGGTTGAACACTGAAGCTTTCTTT. Its translation: CASSRGLNTEAFF.

This chain links TRBV10-3 with TRBJ1-2; D remains unclear. This CDR3 has 14 amino acids. Germline CDR1 reads ENHRY; CDR2 reads SYGVKD. The V end was cut by 3 bases, the J end by 7 bases, with 15 bases between. This chain's CDR3 is CAISDTPGSSGYTF. For the CDR3, the DNA is TGTGCCATCAGTGACACCCCAGGATCGAGTGGCTACACCTTC.

The rearrangement uses TRBV30 and TRBJ1-6; 9 bases align to TRBD1. Germline CDR1 GTSNPN, CDR2 SVGIG (reference sequence). Trimming at V came to 4 bases and at J to 7 bases, leaving 8 bases not matched to a gene. The CDR3 is 15 amino acids. This chain's CDR3 is CAWNPTGGKNSPLHF. In DNA, the CDR3 is TGTGCCTGGAACCCCACAGGGGGCAAGAATTCACCCCTCCACTTT.

The chain couples TRBV10-3 to TRBJ2-2; TRBD2 aligns across 16 bases. The CDR3 covers 17 residues. Per the germline V gene, CDR1 is ENHRY and CDR2 is SYGVKD. Unmatched junction bases numbered 6, after V lost 7 bases and J lost 4 bases. The CDR3 DNA follows: TGTGCCATCACCGGGACTAGCGGGAGGGCCACCACCGGGGAGCTGTTTTTT. It is translated as CAITGTSGRATTGELFF.

The V gene is TRBV7-2, the J gene TRBJ2-4; tentative D call: TRBD2 (7 bases). The length of the CDR3 is 16 residues. Per germline, CDR1 SGHTA and CDR2 FQGNSA. Trimming took off 0 bases at V and 6 bases at J, with 15 bases between the two ends. The CDR3 here is CASSLAGGADRNIQYF. DNA for the CDR3: TGTGCCAGCAGCTTAGCGGGGGGGGCGGATAGAAACATTCAGTACTTC.

The sample holds a few counts of this clone. The chain carries TRBV10-1 and TRBJ1-2, with TRBD1 matching 8 bases. J lost 4 bases, V lost 4 bases, and 5 bases had no gene match. Germline CDR1 is WNHNN and CDR2 is SYGVQD (reference sequence). The CDR3 has 14 residues. CDR3 region: CASSADRAGYGYTF. In DNA form, the CDR3 reads TGCGCCAGCAGTGCGGACAGGGCGGGCTATGGCTACACCTTC.

The chain links TRBV19 to TRBJ2-4; D might be TRBD1 (6 bases). The germline gives CDR1 LNHDA, CDR2 SQIVND (reference sequence). V lost 7 bases and J 9 bases, leaving 16 bases between the germline ends. The CDR3 length is 13 residues. CDR3 DNA sequence: TGTGCCAGTAAGCAACGGGACATCGGCATTCAGTACTTC. Translation: CASKQRDIGIQYF.

The chain links TRBV6-5 to TRBJ1-2; D not certain. V was trimmed by 5 bases and J by 8 bases, leaving 15 bases between them. CDR3 length: 13 residues. The germline V gene encodes CDR1 MNHEY and CDR2 SVGAGI. For the CDR3, the DNA is TGTGCCAGCAGTCTCCGGACTGGTGGCGGCTACACCTTC. Translation: CASSLRTGGGYTF.

In DNA form, the CDR3 reads TGTGCCAGCAGCGAAGACAGGGTGGGAACTGAAGCTTTCTTT. It yields the protein CASSEDRVGTEAFF. J is TRBJ1-1 and V is TRBV9; 7 bases are a match to TRBD1. Germline CDR1 is SGDLS and CDR2 is YYNGEE. The CDR3 is 14 amino acids. V shed 3 bases, J shed 5 bases, and the junction held 7 bases outside the gene matches.

V and J are TRBV7-6 and TRBJ1-6; possible D gene TRBD1, 5 bases. This CDR3 has 17 residues. Germline V CDR1 and CDR2: SGHVS, FNYEAQ. Trimming cost V 5 bases and J 3 bases, with 17 bases left between them. The CDR3 loop is CASSELGSGVYNSPLHF. CDR3 sequence (DNA): TGTGCCAGCAGCGAGTTAGGGTCGGGGGTCTATAATTCACCCCTCCACTTT.

The CDR3 DNA is TGCGCCAGCTCTAAGGCCGGGACAGATAAAAGAAACACCATATATTTT. It specifies CASSKAGTDKRNTIYF. The rearrangement joins TRBV5-1 to TRBJ1-3, with 7 bases matching TRBD1. The germline V gene has CDR1 SGHRS and CDR2 YFSETQ. The CDR3 is 16 amino acids. Trimming removed 7 bases from V and 5 bases from J; junction bases left unmatched: 15.

This chain connects TRBV6-5 to TRBJ2-7; 8 positions agree with TRBD1. V dropped 6 bases and J dropped 4; count of bases not matched to a gene: 11. Germline loops: CDR1 MNHEY, CDR2 SVGAGI. The CDR3 spans 15 residues. Here the CDR3 reads CASSPGTGSSYEQYV. The CDR3 DNA follows: TGTGCCAGCAGCCCCGGGACAGGATCGTCGTACGAGCAGTACGTC.

The chain combines TRBV12-5 with TRBJ2-2; 7 bases agree with TRBD1. Germline-derived CDR1 and CDR2 are LGHNT and FRNRAP. CDR3 length equals 14 residues. V shed 7 bases and J 3 bases; nucleotides not matched to a gene: 5. Written as DNA, the CDR3 is TGTGCTAGTGCCCGGGACAGATACACCGGGGAGCTGTTTTTT. Translating it yields CASARDRYTGELFF.

This clone was counted only a few times. The V gene is TRBV7-8, the J gene TRBJ2-1; D unclear. CDR3 length: 14 residues. CDR1 SGHVS and CDR2 FQNEAQ come from the germline V gene. The ends were cut back, 1 base at V and 7 bases at J, with 11 bases in the middle. The CDR3 DNA is TGTGCCAGCAGCTTAGGCTCGCGGATAAATGAGCAGTTCTTC. It specifies CASSLGSRINEQFF.

The sample holds one count of this clone. The chain couples TRBV11-2 to TRBJ1-2; possible D gene TRBD1, 5 bases. The V and J ends lost 5 bases and 4 bases respectively, with 20 bases between them. Germline V CDR1 and CDR2: SGHAT, FQNNGV. The CDR3 is 16 residues long. The CDR3 sequence is CASSPRGGLGAYGYTF. DNA for the CDR3: TGTGCCAGCAGCCCCCGGGGGGGGTTGGGTGCCTATGGCTACACCTTC.

V and J are TRBV9 and TRBJ1-1; a weak D match, TRBD1 (5 bases). The CDR3 consists of 16 residues. Trimming took off 0 bases at V and 0 bases at J, with 12 bases between the two ends. Germline V gives CDR1 SGDLS, CDR2 YYNGEE. The CDR3 nucleotides are TGTGCCAGCAGCGTAGAGCAGGGTCAGATGAACACTGAAGCTTTCTTT. Translation gives CASSVEQGQMNTEAFF.

This chain joins TRBV18 and TRBJ1-4; D gene uncertain. There are 14 residues in the CDR3. Trimming cost V 3 bases and J 0 bases, with 5 bases left between them. Germline lookup yields CDR1 KGHSH and CDR2 LQKENI. The CDR3 spells CASSPPATNEKLFF. The CDR3 DNA follows: TGTGCCAGCTCACCCCCAGCAACTAATGAAAAACTGTTTTTT.

The chain carries TRBV7-2 and TRBJ2-3, with TRBD2 identical over 8 bases. Per the germline V gene, CDR1 is SGHTA and CDR2 is FQGNSA. CDR3 length: 18 amino acids. Trimming removed 5 bases from V and 1 base from J; junction bases left unmatched: 14. CDR3 protein: CASSPLRERGPRTDTQYF. For the CDR3, the DNA is TGTGCCAGCAGCCCCCTTCGTGAGCGGGGGCCCCGCACAGATACGCAGTATTTT.

This clone was observed at least ten times. The chain links TRBV24-1 to TRBJ2-1, with 8 bases matching TRBD1. CDR1 and CDR2 from the germline V gene are KGHDR and SFDVKD. Germline trimming cut 3 bases from V and 4 bases from J; bases unmatched to any gene: 19. The CDR3 contains 20 residues. In nucleotides, the CDR3 is TGTGCCACCAGTGATCAGACAGGATTCGACAGGGGAAGTAGATACAATGAGCAGTTCTTC. Its translation: CATSDQTGFDRGSRYNEQFF.

This chain joins TRBV20-1 and TRBJ2-1; 11 bases map to TRBD2. Germline V gene data show CDR1 as DFQATT and CDR2 as SNEGSKA (reference sequence). The J segment lost 1 base and the V segment lost 3 bases, leaving 2 bases of the junction unmatched. This CDR3 region has 15 residues. The CDR3 is CSASSGRVSYNEQFF. In nucleotides, the CDR3 is TGCAGTGCTAGTAGCGGGAGGGTTTCCTACAATGAGCAGTTCTTC.